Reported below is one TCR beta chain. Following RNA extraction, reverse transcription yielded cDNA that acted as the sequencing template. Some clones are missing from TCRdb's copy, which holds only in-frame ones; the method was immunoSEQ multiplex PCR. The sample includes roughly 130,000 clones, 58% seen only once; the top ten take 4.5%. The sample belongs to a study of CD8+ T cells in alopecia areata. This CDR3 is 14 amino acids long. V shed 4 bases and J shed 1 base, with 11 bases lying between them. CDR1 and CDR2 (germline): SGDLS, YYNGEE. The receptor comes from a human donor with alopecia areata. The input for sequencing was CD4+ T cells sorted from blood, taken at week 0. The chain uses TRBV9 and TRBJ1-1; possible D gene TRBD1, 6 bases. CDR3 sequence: CASSQGTGNTEAFF. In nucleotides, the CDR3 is TGTGCCAGCAGCCAGGGGACGGGGAACACTGAAGCTTTCTTT.